The clone carrying this T cell receptor (beta chain) was seen at least ten times. The antigen is not known. cDNA molecules, individually, were tagged with unique molecular identifiers. Each CDR3 protein gets one entry after TCRdb re-called the 5' RACE reads with MiXCR. Of approximately 73,000 distinct CDR3 sequences in the sample, around 10% were seen once. These data belong to a study of early T cells in non-severe SARS-CoV-2 infection. About the research overall: Chains were unpaired, as sequencing was done on bulk RNA from unsorted whole blood. Study-wide findings and caveats: There was a bias toward anti-spike CD8 responses in VDJdb matching, which missed private and CD4 specificities.

Trimming removed 0 bases from V and 5 bases from J, with 17 bases in between. There are 17 residues in the CDR3. The germline V gene encodes CDR1 DFQATT and CDR2 SNEGSKA (reference sequence). The chain combines TRBV20-1 with TRBJ1-6, with D possibly matching TRBD1 (5 bases). Sample: whole blood. The clonotype comes from an adult who was a healthcare worker with PCR-confirmed SARS-CoV-2 infection or an uninfected control (not recorded which). The CDR3 region has the DNA TGCAGTGCTAGAGATTCTATAGGGGCTATGGATAATTCACCCCTCCACTTT. This encodes CSARDSIGAMDNSPLHF.